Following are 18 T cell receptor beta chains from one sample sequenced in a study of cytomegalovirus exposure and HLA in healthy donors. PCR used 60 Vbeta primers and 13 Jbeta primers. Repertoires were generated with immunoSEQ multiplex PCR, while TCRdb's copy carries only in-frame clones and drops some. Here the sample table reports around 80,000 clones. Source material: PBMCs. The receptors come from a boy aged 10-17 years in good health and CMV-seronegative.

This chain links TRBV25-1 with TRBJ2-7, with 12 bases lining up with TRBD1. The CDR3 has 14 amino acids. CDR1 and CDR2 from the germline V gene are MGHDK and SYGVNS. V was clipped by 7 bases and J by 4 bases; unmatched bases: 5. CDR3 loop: CASTPGQGAYEQYF. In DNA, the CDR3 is TGTGCCAGCACCCCGGGACAGGGGGCGTACGAGCAGTACTTC.

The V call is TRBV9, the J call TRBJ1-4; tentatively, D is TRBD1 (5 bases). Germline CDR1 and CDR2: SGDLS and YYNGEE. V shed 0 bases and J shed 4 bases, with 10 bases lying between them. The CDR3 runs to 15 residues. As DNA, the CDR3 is TGTGCCAGCAGCGTAGCCGGGACTATTAATGAAAAACTGTTTTTT. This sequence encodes CASSVAGTINEKLFF.

The CDR3 coding sequence is TGTGCCAGTAGTAAGACTAGCGGGAGGGCCGGGGAGCTGTTTTTT. It translates to CASSKTSGRAGELFF. This chain uses TRBV19 with TRBJ2-2; TRBD2 matches 14 bases. CDR3 length: 15 residues. CDR1 is LNHDA, CDR2 SQIVND, per germline (reference sequence). The V and J ends lost 4 bases and 6 bases, in that order; junction bases with no gene match: 1.

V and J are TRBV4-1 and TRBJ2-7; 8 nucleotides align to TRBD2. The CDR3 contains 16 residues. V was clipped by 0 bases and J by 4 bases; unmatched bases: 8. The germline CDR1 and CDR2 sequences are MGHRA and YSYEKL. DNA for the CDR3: TGCGCCAGCAGCCAAGAATACGAGCGGGGGACATACGAGCAGTACTTC. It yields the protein CASSQEYERGTYEQYF.

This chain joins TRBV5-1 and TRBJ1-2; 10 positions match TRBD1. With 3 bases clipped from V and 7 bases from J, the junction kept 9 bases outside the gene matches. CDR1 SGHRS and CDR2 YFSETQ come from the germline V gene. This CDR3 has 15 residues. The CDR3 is CASSSRTGGEGGYTF. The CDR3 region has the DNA TGCGCCAGCAGCTCGCGGACAGGGGGTGAAGGTGGCTACACCTTC.

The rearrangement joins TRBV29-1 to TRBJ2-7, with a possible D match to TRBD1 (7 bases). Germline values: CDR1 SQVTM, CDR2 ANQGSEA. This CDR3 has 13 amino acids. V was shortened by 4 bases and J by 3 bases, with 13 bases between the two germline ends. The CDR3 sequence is CSVVGGQSYEQYF. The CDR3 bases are TGCAGCGTTGTGGGGGGACAGAGCTACGAGCAGTACTTC.

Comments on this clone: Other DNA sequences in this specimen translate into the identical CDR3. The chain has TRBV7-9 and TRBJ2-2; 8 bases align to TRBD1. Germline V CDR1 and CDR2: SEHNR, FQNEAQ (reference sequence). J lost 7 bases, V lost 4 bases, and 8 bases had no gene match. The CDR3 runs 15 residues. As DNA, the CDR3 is TGTGCCAGCAGCTATAGACAGGGGCCAGGCGGGGAGCTGTTTTTT. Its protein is CASSYRQGPGGELFF.

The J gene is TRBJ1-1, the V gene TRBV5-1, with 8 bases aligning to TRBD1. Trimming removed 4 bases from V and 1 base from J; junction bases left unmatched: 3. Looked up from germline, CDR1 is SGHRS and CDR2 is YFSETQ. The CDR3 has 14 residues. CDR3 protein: CASSIGQGNTEAFF. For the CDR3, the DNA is TGCGCCAGCAGCATAGGACAGGGGAACACTGAAGCTTTCTTT. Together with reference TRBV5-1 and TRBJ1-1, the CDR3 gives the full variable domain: KAGVTQTPRYLIKTRGQQVTLSCSPISGHRSVSWYQQTPGQGLQFLFEYFSETQRNKGNFPGRFSGRQFSNSRSEMNVSTLELGDSALYLCASSIGQGNTEAFFGQGTRLTVV.

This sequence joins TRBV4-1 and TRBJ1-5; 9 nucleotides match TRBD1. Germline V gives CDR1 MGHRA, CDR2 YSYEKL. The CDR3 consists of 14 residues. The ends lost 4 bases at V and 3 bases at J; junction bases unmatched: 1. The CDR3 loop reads CASSRTGDNQPQHF. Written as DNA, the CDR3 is TGCGCCAGCAGCCGGACAGGGGACAATCAGCCCCAGCATTTT.

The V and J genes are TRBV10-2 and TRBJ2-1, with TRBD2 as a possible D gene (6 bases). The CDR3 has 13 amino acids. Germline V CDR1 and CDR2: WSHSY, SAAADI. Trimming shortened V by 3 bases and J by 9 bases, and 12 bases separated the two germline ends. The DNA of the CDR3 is TGCGCCAGCAGTGAACGACGGGAGAGTGAGCAGTTCTTC. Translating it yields CASSERRESEQFF.

The DNA of the CDR3 is TGCGCCAGCAGCTTGGCCCCGACAGGGGGCTTCTACGAGCAGTACTTC. Encoded protein: CASSLAPTGGFYEQYF. V is TRBV5-1 and J is TRBJ2-7; 10 positions agree with TRBD1. Germline V gives CDR1 SGHRS, CDR2 YFSETQ. V shed 0 bases, J shed 3 bases, and the junction held 6 bases outside the gene matches. This CDR3 is 16 amino acids long.

The CDR3 nucleotides are TGTGCCAGCAGTTCTCGACGGGGTGGGACTGGGACTGAAGCTTTCTTT. Its translation is CASSSRRGGTGTEAFF. The chain carries TRBV6-5 and TRBJ1-1, with D possibly being TRBD1 (5 bases). Trimming took off 4 bases at V and 5 bases at J, with 20 bases between the two ends. Germline loops: CDR1 MNHEY, CDR2 SVGAGI. The CDR3 is 16 amino acids.

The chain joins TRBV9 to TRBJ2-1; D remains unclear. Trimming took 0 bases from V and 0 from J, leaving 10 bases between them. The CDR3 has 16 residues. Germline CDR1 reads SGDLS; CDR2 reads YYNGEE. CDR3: CASSVVASRSYNEQFF. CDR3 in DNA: TGTGCCAGCAGCGTAGTTGCGTCGCGCTCCTACAATGAGCAGTTCTTC.

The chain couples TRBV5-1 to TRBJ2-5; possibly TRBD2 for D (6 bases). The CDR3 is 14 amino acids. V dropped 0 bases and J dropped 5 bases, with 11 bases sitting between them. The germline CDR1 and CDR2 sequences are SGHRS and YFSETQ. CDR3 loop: CASSLEGGIETQYF. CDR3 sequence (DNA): TGCGCCAGCAGCTTGGAGGGAGGAATTGAGACCCAGTACTTC.

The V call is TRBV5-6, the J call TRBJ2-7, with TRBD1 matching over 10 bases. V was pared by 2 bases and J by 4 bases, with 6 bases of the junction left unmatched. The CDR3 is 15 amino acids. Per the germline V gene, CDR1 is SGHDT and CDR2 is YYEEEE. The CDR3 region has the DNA TGTGCCAGCAGCTTAAGACAGGGGGCCGGGTACGAGCAGTACTTC. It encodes CASSLRQGAGYEQYF.

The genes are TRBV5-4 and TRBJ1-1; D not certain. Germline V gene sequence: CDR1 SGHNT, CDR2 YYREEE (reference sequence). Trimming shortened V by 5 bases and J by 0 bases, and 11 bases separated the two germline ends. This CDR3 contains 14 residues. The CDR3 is CASSIQTMNTEAFF. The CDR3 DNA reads TGTGCCAGCAGTATACAGACGATGAACACTGAAGCTTTCTTT.

The DNA for the CDR3 is TGTGCCAGCAGTGCAACAGGGACTGGAAACACCATATATTTT. Amino acid sequence: CASSATGTGNTIYF. This chain joins TRBV6-1 and TRBJ1-3, with TRBD1 as a possible D gene (6 bases). V lost 4 bases and J 2 bases, leaving 9 bases between the germline ends. Germline CDR1 and CDR2: MNHNS and SASEGT. This CDR3 has 14 amino acids.

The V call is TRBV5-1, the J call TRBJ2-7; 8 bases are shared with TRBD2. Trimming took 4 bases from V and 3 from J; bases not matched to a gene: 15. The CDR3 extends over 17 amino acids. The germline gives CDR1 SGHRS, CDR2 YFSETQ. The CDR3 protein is CASSADTFSGTNYEQYF. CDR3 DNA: TGCGCCAGCAGCGCCGACACATTTAGCGGGACGAACTACGAGCAGTACTTC.